Below are 6 T cell receptor beta chains sequenced from a single sample in a study of blood T cell repertoires in COVID-19. Method: immunoSEQ multiplex PCR; TCRdb's copy keeps in-frame clones and lacks some. This table has roughly 100,000 clones, approximately 80% appearing once. Sequenced sample: peripheral blood. Receptors were obtained from a woman in her 70s with acute or convalescent COVID-19.

The rearrangement joins TRBV30 to TRBJ1-1, with a tentative D call TRBD1 (5 bases). This CDR3 comprises 13 residues. Trimming removed 2 bases from V and 3 bases from J, with 10 bases in between. CDR1 and CDR2 (germline): GTSNPN, SVGIG (reference sequence). CDR3 nucleotide sequence: TGTGCCTGGAGTTGGGGGAGGGACACTGAAGCTTTCTTT. This sequence encodes CAWSWGRDTEAFF.

This sequence joins TRBV28 and TRBJ1-1; 10 bases match TRBD1. The V segment lost 2 bases and the J segment 12 bases; nucleotides outside the gene matches: 18. Germline values: CDR1 MDHEN, CDR2 SYDVKM. The CDR3 spans 17 residues. CDR3 nucleotides: TGTGCCAGCAGTTTAACCCATATCCCTCGGGACAGGGGTAGAACTTTCTTT. This sequence encodes CASSLTHIPRDRGRTFF.

The rearrangement uses TRBV11-2 and TRBJ2-2; D may be TRBD2 (5 bases). This CDR3 comprises 16 residues. Per the germline V gene, CDR1 is SGHAT and CDR2 is FQNNGV. V was cut by 0 bases and J by 2 bases, with 10 bases left in between. The CDR3 reads CASSLDWRTNTGELFF. In DNA, the CDR3 is TGTGCCAGCAGCTTAGATTGGAGGACTAACACCGGGGAGCTGTTTTTT. Filled out from reference TRBV11-2 and TRBJ2-2, the complete variable domain reads EAGVAQSPRYKIIEKRQSVAFWCNPISGHATLYWYQQILGQGPKLLIQFQNNGVVDDSQLPKDRFSAERLKGVDSTLKIQPAKLEDSAVYLCASSLDWRTNTGELFFGEGSRLTVL.

The genes are TRBV6-5 and TRBJ1-4; tentatively, D is TRBD1 (5 bases). V shed 10 bases and J shed 8 bases, with 14 bases lying between them. The germline V gene has CDR1 MNHEY and CDR2 SVGAGI. The CDR3 is made up of 12 amino acids. The CDR3 DNA is TGTGCCACTGGGAGGGGCTGGGAAAAACTGTTTTTT. Residues: CATGRGWEKLFF.

V and J are TRBV27 and TRBJ1-1; D uncertain. The length of the CDR3 is 13 residues. Deletions cut 3 bases from V and 3 bases from J, with 8 bases between. CDR1 and CDR2 (germline): MNHEY, SMNVEV (reference sequence). The CDR3 nucleotides read TGTGCCAGCAGTTTCGGGGATTACACTGAAGCTTTCTTT. Translating gives CASSFGDYTEAFF.

V gene TRBV11-2 combines with J gene TRBJ2-3, with D unclear. V lost 2 bases and J 4 bases, leaving 4 bases between the germline ends. Germline V lookup: CDR1 SGHAT, CDR2 FQNNGV. This CDR3 contains 12 residues. The CDR3 bases are TGTGCCAGCAGCTTAACGGCAGATACGCAGTATTTT. It translates to CASSLTADTQYF.